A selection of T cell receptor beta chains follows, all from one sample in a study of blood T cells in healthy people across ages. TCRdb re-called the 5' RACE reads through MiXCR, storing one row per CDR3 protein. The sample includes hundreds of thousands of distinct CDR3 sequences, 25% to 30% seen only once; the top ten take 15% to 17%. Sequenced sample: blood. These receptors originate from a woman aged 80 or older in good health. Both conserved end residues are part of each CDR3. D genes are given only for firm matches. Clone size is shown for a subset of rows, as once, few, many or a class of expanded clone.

CDR3: CSAAQKFDEQFF; DNA: TGCAGTGCTGCCCAGAAATTCGATGAGCAGTTCTTC; V: TRBV20-1; D: .; length: 12; J: TRBJ2-1; size: many
CDR3: CASSASDRGSYNEQFF; DNA: TGTGCCAGCAGTGCATCAGACAGGGGCTCCTACAATGAGCAGTTCTTC; V: TRBV28; D: TRBD1; length: 16; J: TRBJ2-1; size: few
CDR3: CASSYPGIQSSYEQYF; DNA: TGTGCCAGCAGTTACCCCGGGATTCAAAGCTCCTACGAGCAGTACTTC; V: TRBV6-6; D: .; length: 16; J: TRBJ2-7; size: many
CDR3: CASRSRDRGGNQPQHF; DNA: TGTGCCAGCAGATCCCGGGACAGGGGAGGCAATCAGCCCCAGCATTTT; V: TRBV12-3/TRBV12-4; D: TRBD1; length: 16; J: TRBJ1-5; size: few
CDR3: CASSDLLSGQVLFF; DNA: TGTGCCAGCAGCGACCTTCTTTCGGGACAGGTCCTTTTCTTT; V: TRBV9; D: TRBD1; length: 14; J: TRBJ1-1; size: few
CDR3: CASMGGSSYEQYF; DNA: TGTGCCAGCATGGGCGGAAGCTCCTACGAGCAGTACTTC; V: TRBV5-5; D: .; length: 13; J: TRBJ2-7; size: .
CDR3: CASSTPPESRYGYTF; DNA: TGTGCCAGCAGCACCCCCCCAGAGTCCCGCTATGGCTACACCTTC; V: TRBV7-9; D: .; length: 15; J: TRBJ1-2; size: many
CDR3: CASSLPSGGNEQYF; DNA: TGCGCCAGCAGCTTGCCCAGCGGGGGAAATGAGCAGTACTTC; V: TRBV5-1; D: TRBD2; length: 14; J: TRBJ2-7; size: few
CDR3: CASSYPGRGRLNTEAFF; DNA: TGTGCCAGCAGTTACCCGGGACGGGGGCGGCTGAACACTGAAGCTTTCTTT; V: TRBV6-6; D: .; length: 17; J: TRBJ1-1; size: .
CDR3: CASSSSGVEKLFF; DNA: TGTGCCAGCAGTTCATCTGGGGTTGAAAAACTGTTTTTT; V: TRBV12-3/TRBV12-4; D: .; length: 13; J: TRBJ1-4; size: few
CDR3: CSARIQLGGGEQFF; DNA: TGCAGTGCTAGAATACAGCTGGGGGGGGGCGAGCAGTTCTTC; V: TRBV20-1; D: .; length: 14; J: TRBJ2-1; size: many
CDR3: CSAKGAGSTDTQYF; DNA: TGCAGTGCTAAAGGAGCGGGGAGCACAGATACGCAGTATTTT; V: TRBV20-1; D: TRBD2; length: 14; J: TRBJ2-3; size: few
CDR3: CASSSFGGGPPYNEQFF; DNA: TGTGCCAGCAGCTCTTTTGGGGGGGGGCCTCCCTACAATGAGCAGTTCTTC; V: TRBV7-2; D: .; length: 17; J: TRBJ2-1; size: many
CDR3: CASRWTSGDPTYEQYF; DNA: TGTGCCAGCAGATGGACTAGCGGGGACCCCACCTACGAGCAGTACTTC; V: TRBV6-5; D: TRBD2; length: 16; J: TRBJ2-7; size: many
CDR3: CASSLVPGTSDNEQFF; DNA: TGCGCCAGCAGCTTGGTTCCCGGGACTAGTGACAATGAGCAGTTCTTC; V: TRBV5-1; D: TRBD2; length: 16; J: TRBJ2-1; size: .
CDR3: CASRPGLAGTDTQYF; DNA: TGTGCCAGCAGACCCGGACTAGCGGGAACAGATACGCAGTATTTT; V: TRBV6-5; D: TRBD2; length: 15; J: TRBJ2-3; size: .
CDR3: CASSFTGGNYEQYF; DNA: TGCGCCAGCAGCTTTACAGGGGGGAACTACGAGCAGTACTTC; V: TRBV5-1; D: TRBD1; length: 14; J: TRBJ2-7; size: many
CDR3: CASSLGRRTGDEQFF; DNA: TGCGCCAGCAGCTTGGGACGACGGACAGGCGATGAGCAGTTCTTC; V: TRBV5-1; D: TRBD1; length: 15; J: TRBJ2-1; size: many
CDR3: CSARPLRGIETQYF; DNA: TGCAGTGCTCGTCCACTACGGGGGATCGAGACCCAGTACTTC; V: TRBV20-1; D: .; length: 14; J: TRBJ2-5; size: .
CDR3: CASSVGKIYEQYF; DNA: TGTGCCAGCAGTGTGGGCAAGATCTACGAGCAGTACTTC; V: TRBV5-6; D: .; length: 13; J: TRBJ2-7; size: many
CDR3: CASRPSGGGDTQYF; DNA: TGTGCCAGCAGACCGAGCGGGGGAGGAGATACGCAGTATTTT; V: TRBV28; D: TRBD2; length: 14; J: TRBJ2-3; size: .
CDR3: CASSPRDRRVNEQFF; DNA: TGTGCCAGCAGTCCCCGGGACAGGCGGGTCAATGAGCAGTTCTTC; V: TRBV27; D: TRBD1; length: 15; J: TRBJ2-1; size: many
CDR3: CASSFRTGDTGANVLTF; DNA: TGTGCCAGCAGCTTTCGCACAGGGGATACTGGGGCCAACGTCCTGACTTTC; V: TRBV7-9; D: TRBD1; length: 17; J: TRBJ2-6; size: many
CDR3: CAGSDSRGGLNEKLFF; DNA: TGTGCCGGCAGCGACTCCAGGGGGGGTCTTAATGAAAAACTGTTTTTT; V: TRBV9; D: TRBD1; length: 16; J: TRBJ1-4; size: few
CDR3: CASSDRDLNTQYF; DNA: TGTGCCAGCAGCGACAGGGACCTGAATACGCAGTATTTT; V: TRBV28; D: TRBD1; length: 13; J: TRBJ2-3; size: few
CDR3: CSARGLTGKVTEQYF; DNA: TGCAGTGCTAGAGGCCTCACAGGGAAGGTAACCGAGCAGTACTTC; V: TRBV20-1; D: .; length: 15; J: TRBJ2-7; size: .
CDR3: CASSPSGQGVFEQYF; DNA: TGTGCCAGCTCACCGTCCGGACAGGGGGTTTTCGAGCAGTACTTC; V: TRBV18; D: TRBD1; length: 15; J: TRBJ2-7; size: many
CDR3: CATSPSTGVRAFF; DNA: TGTGCCACCAGCCCATCGACAGGGGTAAGAGCTTTCTTT; V: TRBV15; D: TRBD1; length: 13; J: TRBJ1-1; size: .
CDR3: CASSPGTSRANEQFF; DNA: TGTGCCAGCAGCCCAGGGACTAGCCGGGCCAATGAGCAGTTCTTC; V: TRBV7-2; D: TRBD2; length: 15; J: TRBJ2-1; size: medium-sized
CDR3: CASSFAGATIISYNEQFF; DNA: TGTGCCAGCAGCTTTGCAGGGGCTACCATCATTTCCTACAATGAGCAGTTCTTC; V: TRBV12-3/TRBV12-4; D: .; length: 18; J: TRBJ2-1; size: many
CDR3: CASTTSGGRHEQYF; DNA: TGTGCCAGCACTACTAGCGGGGGGAGACACGAGCAGTACTTC; V: TRBV5-8; D: TRBD2; length: 14; J: TRBJ2-7; size: once
CDR3: CSARTGGAKNSPLHF; DNA: TGCAGTGCTAGAACAGGGGGCGCTAAAAATTCACCCCTCCACTTT; V: TRBV20-1; D: TRBD1; length: 15; J: TRBJ1-6; size: many
CDR3: CASSSSRGETQYF; DNA: TGTGCCAGCAGTTCCTCCAGGGGTGAGACCCAGTACTTC; V: TRBV6-5; D: .; length: 13; J: TRBJ2-5; size: many
CDR3: CASRRELAGSETQYF; DNA: TGTGCCAGCAGAAGGGAACTAGCGGGGTCAGAGACCCAGTACTTC; V: TRBV2; D: TRBD2; length: 15; J: TRBJ2-5; size: .
CDR3: CASSPRRLQGAGGELFF; DNA: TGCGCCAGCAGCCCCAGGAGGTTGCAGGGGGCGGGCGGGGAGCTGTTTTTT; V: TRBV4-3; D: TRBD1; length: 17; J: TRBJ2-2; size: many
CDR3: CASSLARLDTEAFF; DNA: TGTGCCAGCAGCCTCGCCAGGCTTGACACTGAAGCTTTCTTT; V: TRBV7-2; D: .; length: 14; J: TRBJ1-1; size: .
CDR3: CASSPGGNQAYEQYF; DNA: TGTGCCAGCTCACCGGGAGGTAACCAGGCCTACGAGCAGTACTTC; V: TRBV18; D: .; length: 15; J: TRBJ2-7; size: many
CDR3: CASSHRGSRDGYTF; DNA: TGTGCCAGCAGCCACCGGGGCTCGCGAGATGGCTACACCTTC; V: TRBV6-2/TRBV6-3; D: .; length: 14; J: TRBJ1-2; size: many
CDR3: CASSPPGLGNEQFF; DNA: TGTGCCAGCTCACCCCCGGGTCTAGGAAATGAGCAGTTCTTC; V: TRBV18; D: .; length: 14; J: TRBJ2-1; size: .
CDR3: CASSGNLDEQFF; DNA: TGTGCCAGCAGCGGGAATTTGGATGAGCAGTTCTTC; V: TRBV11-2; D: .; length: 12; J: TRBJ2-1; size: .
CDR3: CASSPGQGWDNEQFF; DNA: TGCGCCAGCAGCCCGGGACAGGGGTGGGACAATGAGCAGTTCTTC; V: TRBV5-1; D: TRBD1; length: 15; J: TRBJ2-1; size: many